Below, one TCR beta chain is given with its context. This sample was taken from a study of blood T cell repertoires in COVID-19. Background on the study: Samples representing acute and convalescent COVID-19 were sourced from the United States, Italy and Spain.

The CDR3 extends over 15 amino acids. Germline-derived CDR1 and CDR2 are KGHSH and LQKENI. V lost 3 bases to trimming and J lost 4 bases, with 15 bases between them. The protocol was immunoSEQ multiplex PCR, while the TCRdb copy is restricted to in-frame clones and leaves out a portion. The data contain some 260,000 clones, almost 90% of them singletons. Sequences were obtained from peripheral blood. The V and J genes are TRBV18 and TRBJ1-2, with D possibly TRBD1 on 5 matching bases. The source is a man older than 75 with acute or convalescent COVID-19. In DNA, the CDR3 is TGTGCCAGCTCACCCGACAGATTAGGTCGCTATGGCTACACCTTC. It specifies CASSPDRLGRYGYTF.